These 16 T cell receptor beta chains came from one sample sequenced in a study of T cell repertoires in cytomegalovirus infection. Their recognized antigens are unknown. TCRdb recomputed calls from the reads with MiXCR, one row per CDR3 protein. The repertoire holds 700,000 to 950,000 distinct CDR3 sequences, with less than 35% as singletons. The input for sequencing was cultured CD8+ T cells from PBMCs, taken from culture after CMV antigen stimulation. These receptors all come from a human donor in good health (CMV status not recorded). Some clones in this sample may be carry-over from other donors' samples.

The gene calls are TRBV24-1 and TRBJ2-1, with TRBD2 matching over 8 bases. The CDR3 consists of 13 residues. Germline V lookup: CDR1 KGHDR, CDR2 SFDVKD. Germline trimming cut 7 bases from V and 4 bases from J; bases unmatched to any gene: 2. CDR3 residues: CATSGGEYNEQFF. As DNA, the CDR3 is TGTGCCACCAGCGGGGGGGAGTACAATGAGCAGTTCTTC.

This clonotype was counted between two and nine times. The rearrangement links TRBV6-1 to TRBJ1-1; D gene unclear. Trimming took 5 bases from V and 5 from J, leaving 12 bases between them. Germline CDR1 is MNHNS and CDR2 is SASEGT. This CDR3 spans 13 amino acids. The CDR3 reads CASSYEVTTEAFF. The CDR3 nucleotides are TGTGCCAGCAGTTACGAGGTGACTACTGAAGCTTTCTTT.

This clonotype has a count of ten or more. J is TRBJ2-7 and V is TRBV7-9; D not certain. This CDR3 has 15 amino acids. Per germline, CDR1 SEHNR and CDR2 FQNEAQ (reference sequence). Deletions cut 5 bases from V and 5 bases from J, with 19 bases between. CDR3: CASSLKYPKTHEQYF. The CDR3 DNA follows: TGTGCCAGCAGCCTAAAGTACCCAAAGACCCACGAGCAGTACTTC.

The chain carries TRBV7-8 and TRBJ2-3; 7 nucleotides agree with TRBD1. CDR1 SGHVS and CDR2 FQNEAQ come from the germline V gene. Losses at the gene ends were 5 bases for V and 2 bases for J; bases not matched to a gene: 7. This CDR3 has 15 amino acids. The DNA for the CDR3 is TGTGCCAGCAGCGTATACAGGGGCAACACAGATACGCAGTATTTT. This encodes CASSVYRGNTDTQYF.

To note about this clonotype: The germline gene is not matched at one end of the junction; a read error may be the cause. The chain joins TRBV7-9 to TRBJ1-1; 8 positions match TRBD1. The CDR3 runs to 14 residues. Germline CDR1 is SEHNR and CDR2 is FQNEAQ (reference sequence). CDR3 in DNA: TGTACCAGCAGCCACTCTACAGGGGGCACTGAAGCTTTCTTT. Translation gives CTSSHSTGGTEAFF.

The chain links TRBV27 to TRBJ1-1; D not certain. The V gene lost 4 bases and the J gene lost 4 bases, with 16 bases spanning the gap. CDR3 length equals 15 residues. Germline V lookup: CDR1 MNHEY, CDR2 SMNVEV (reference sequence). The CDR3 sequence is CASSSLVGRPTEAFF. In DNA form, the CDR3 reads TGTGCCAGCAGTTCCCTTGTAGGGAGGCCCACTGAAGCTTTCTTT.

A few counts support this clonotype. The chain couples TRBV15 to TRBJ2-2, with 7 positions matching TRBD2. V trimming: 1 base; J trimming: 6 bases; junction bases outside the gene matches: 2. Germline V lookup: CDR1 LNHNV, CDR2 YYDKDF (reference sequence). There are 14 residues in the CDR3. This CDR3 reads CATSRVRGAGELFF. The CDR3, as DNA: TGTGCCACCAGCAGAGTTCGGGGGGCCGGGGAGCTGTTTTTT.

This clonotype was observed a few times. This rearrangement joins TRBV5-1 to TRBJ2-1; 9 bases agree with TRBD1. Per germline, CDR1 SGHRS and CDR2 YFSETQ. The V and J ends lost 1 base and 6 bases, in that order; junction bases with no gene match: 8. The CDR3 length is 16 residues. CDR3 DNA: TGCGCCAGCAGCTTGTCGGGACAGGGATTTAGCAATGAGCAGTTCTTC. Protein: CASSLSGQGFSNEQFF.

The gene calls are TRBV15 and TRBJ2-2; possibly TRBD1 or TRBD2 for D (6 bases each). This CDR3 contains 13 residues. V was shortened by 5 bases and J by 9 bases, with 13 bases between the two germline ends. Germline loops: CDR1 LNHNV, CDR2 YYDKDF (reference sequence). The CDR3 protein is CATSAQGGRELFF. The CDR3 nucleotides are TGTGCCACCAGCGCACAGGGAGGAAGGGAGCTGTTTTTT.

This clonotype was observed at least ten times. This rearrangement joins TRBV3-1 to TRBJ1-5; 10 nucleotides match TRBD1. The germline V gene encodes CDR1 LGHDT and CDR2 YNNKEL (reference sequence). Trimming took 0 bases from V and 6 from J; bases not matched to a gene: 8. This CDR3 is built from 17 residues. The CDR3 region has the DNA TGTGCCAGCAGCCAAGATTGGGGACAGGGGAGGGCTCAGCCCCAGCATTTT. It yields the protein CASSQDWGQGRAQPQHF.

The CDR3 nucleotides read TGTGCCAGCAGTGAATACCCAGGGAAGGATGGCTACACCTTC. It translates to CASSEYPGKDGYTF. The chain joins TRBV25-1 to TRBJ1-2; D possibly corresponds to TRBD1 (5 bases). In germline, CDR1 is MGHDK, CDR2 SYGVNS. The germline V and J ends were trimmed by 0 bases and 6 bases, with 11 bases remaining between them. The CDR3 is 14 amino acids.

The chain's CDR3 is CASSPGLNMKEQFF. In DNA, the CDR3 is TGTGCCAGCAGTCCTGGACTGAATATGAAAGAGCAGTTCTTC. This chain uses TRBV27 with TRBJ2-1; a weak D match, TRBD2 (5 bases). The CDR3 runs 14 residues. Germline V CDR1 and CDR2: MNHEY, SMNVEV (reference sequence). V lost 5 bases and J 10 bases, leaving 18 bases between the germline ends.

The rearrangement joins TRBV5-4 to TRBJ1-1, with D possibly being TRBD1 (5 bases). The V end lost 1 base, the J end lost 0 bases, and 13 bases lay between the germline ends. This CDR3 has 16 amino acids. Germline CDR1 is SGHNT and CDR2 is YYREEE (reference sequence). In DNA, the CDR3 is TGTGCCAGCAGCTTGCCCTTTCGGGGGATGAACACTGAAGCTTTCTTT. It yields the protein CASSLPFRGMNTEAFF. Combining the CDR3 with reference TRBV5-4 and TRBJ1-1 gives the whole variable domain ETGVTQSPTHLIKTRGQQVTLRCSSQSGHNTVSWYQQALGQGPQFIFQYYREEENGRGNFPPRFSGLQFPNYSSELNVNALELDDSALYLCASSLPFRGMNTEAFFGQGTRLTVV.

The rearrangement joins TRBV15 to TRBJ2-7, with 13 bases lining up with TRBD2. The CDR3 has 18 residues. Looked up from germline, CDR1 is LNHNV and CDR2 is YYDKDF (reference sequence). J was trimmed by 7 bases and V by 2 bases; bases with no gene match: 14. CDR3 in amino acids: CATSRPYLTSGGRWEQYV. The CDR3 DNA reads as TGTGCCACCAGCAGACCCTACCTGACTAGCGGGGGGCGGTGGGAGCAGTACGTC.

There are a few counts of this clonotype. The chain links TRBV4-1 to TRBJ1-5; no firm D call. CDR1 is MGHRA, CDR2 YSYEKL, per germline. The CDR3 length is 16 residues. V shed 1 base and J shed 1 base, with 11 bases lying between them. CDR3 sequence: CASSQVSGQSNQPQHF. DNA for the CDR3: TGCGCCAGCAGCCAAGTATCCGGTCAAAGCAATCAGCCCCAGCATTTT.

Only a few counts were recorded for this clonotype. The gene calls are TRBV20-1 and TRBJ1-4, with D maybe TRBD1 (6 bases). This CDR3 is built from 11 residues. Looked up from germline, CDR1 is DFQATT and CDR2 is SNEGSKA (reference sequence). As DNA, the CDR3 is TGCTCTGGGGAGGGGGATGCGGAACTGTTTTTT. As protein: CSGEGDAELFF.